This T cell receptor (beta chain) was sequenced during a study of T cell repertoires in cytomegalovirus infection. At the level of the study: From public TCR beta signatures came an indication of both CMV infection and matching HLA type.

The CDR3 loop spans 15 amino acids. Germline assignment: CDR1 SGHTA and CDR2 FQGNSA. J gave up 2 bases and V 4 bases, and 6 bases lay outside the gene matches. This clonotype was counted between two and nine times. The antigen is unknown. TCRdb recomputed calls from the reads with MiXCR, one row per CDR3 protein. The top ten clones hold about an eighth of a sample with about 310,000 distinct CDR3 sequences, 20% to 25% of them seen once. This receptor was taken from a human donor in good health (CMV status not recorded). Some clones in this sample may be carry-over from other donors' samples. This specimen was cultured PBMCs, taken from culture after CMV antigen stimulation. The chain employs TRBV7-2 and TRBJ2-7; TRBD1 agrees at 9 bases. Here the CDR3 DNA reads TGTGCCAGCAGCTCCGGACAGGGGATCCCCTACGAGCAGTACTTC. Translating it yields CASSSGQGIPYEQYF.